A selection of T cell receptor beta chains follows, all from one sample in a study of response to subunit inactivated influenza vaccine. Each CDR3 protein is one row after TCRdb ran MiXCR on the RT-PCR reads. Among about 500,000 distinct CDR3 sequences listed, approximately 17% were seen once. Here the sequenced sample was CD4+ T cells sorted from PBMCs, taken approximately 25 months after vaccination. The receptors come from a man in his fifties or sixties who received an inactivated influenza vaccine. CDR3s include the opening cysteine and the closing phenylalanine or tryptophan. D genes are given only for firm matches. Clone size is stated in some rows and not others, as once, few, many or a class when expanded.

d_call j_call clone_size v_call cdr3_nt cdr3_aa
TRBD1 TRBJ2-7 - TRBV6-1 TGTGCCAGCAGAAGGACAGGGTCACACGAGCAGTACTTC CASRRTGSHEQYF
TRBD2 TRBJ2-7 few TRBV12-3/TRBV12-4 TGTGCCAGCAGTGCGGGACTAGCGGGGGGGCCGGCCTACGAGCAGTACTTC CASSAGLAGGPAYEQYF
- TRBJ1-3 few TRBV28 TGTGCCAGCCGGGAGGGAGCCTCTGGAAACACCATATATTTT CASREGASGNTIYF
- TRBJ2-7 - TRBV3-1 TGTGCCAGCAGCCATTACGGGGCCCGAGAGGACGAGCAGTACTTC CASSHYGAREDEQYF
- TRBJ1-5 - TRBV20-1 TGCAGTGCTAGAGACCGTAGCAATCAGCCCCAGCATTTT CSARDRSNQPQHF
- TRBJ2-1 - TRBV7-9 TGTGCCAGCAGCTTAGCGGTGGGCTACAATGAGCAGTTCTTC CASSLAVGYNEQFF
TRBD1 TRBJ2-7 few TRBV9 TGTGCCAGCAGCGTAAGGGGGCTAGTAGACGAGCAGTACTTC CASSVRGLVDEQYF
- TRBJ2-4 - TRBV4-3 TGCGCCAGCAGCCAAGATCGGTCTCTGCGAGGCAAAAACATTCAGTACTTC CASSQDRSLRGKNIQYF
- TRBJ2-5 medium-sized TRBV25-1 TGTGCCAGCAGTGGGGGTTGGGAGACCCAGTACTTC CASSGGWETQYF
TRBD2 TRBJ2-3 many TRBV20-1 TGCAGTGCTACGAATTATGTTGGCGGGGGTAGCACAGATACGCAGTATTTT CSATNYVGGGSTDTQYF
TRBD2 TRBJ2-2 once TRBV11-1 TGTGCCAGCACGTTAGCGGGAGGGACCGGGGAGCTGTTTTTT CASTLAGGTGELFF
- TRBJ2-1 few TRBV7-9 TGTGCCAGCAGCTTGTCTGCTAGCCCTTACAATGAGCAGTTCTTC CASSLSASPYNEQFF